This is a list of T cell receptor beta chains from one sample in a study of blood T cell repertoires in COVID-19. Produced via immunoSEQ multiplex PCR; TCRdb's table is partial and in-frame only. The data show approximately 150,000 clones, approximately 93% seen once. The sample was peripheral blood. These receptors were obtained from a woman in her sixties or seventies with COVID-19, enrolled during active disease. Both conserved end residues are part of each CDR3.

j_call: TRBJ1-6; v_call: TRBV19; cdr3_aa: CASSIRDRNSPLHF
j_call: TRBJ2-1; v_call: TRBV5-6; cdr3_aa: CASSFSGGRNNEQFF
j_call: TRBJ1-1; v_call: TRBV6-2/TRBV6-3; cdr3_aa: CASSPNRVSEAFF
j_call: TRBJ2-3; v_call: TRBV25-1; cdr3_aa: CASSVAGGTDTQYF
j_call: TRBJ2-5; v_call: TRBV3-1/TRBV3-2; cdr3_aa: CASSQRGGSKETQYF
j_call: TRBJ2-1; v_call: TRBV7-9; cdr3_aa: CASSLDHGGSYNEQFF
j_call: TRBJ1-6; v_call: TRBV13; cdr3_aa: CASSSGQGAGNSPLHF
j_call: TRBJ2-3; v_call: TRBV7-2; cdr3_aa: CASTSVQARTDTQYF
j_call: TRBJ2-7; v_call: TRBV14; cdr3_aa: CASSLLVPGHSYEQYF
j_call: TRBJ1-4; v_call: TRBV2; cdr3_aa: CASSDIVATNEKLFF
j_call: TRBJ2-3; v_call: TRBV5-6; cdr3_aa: CASSPLGGGSTDTQYF
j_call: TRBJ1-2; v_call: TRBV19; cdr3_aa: CASSISYYGYTF
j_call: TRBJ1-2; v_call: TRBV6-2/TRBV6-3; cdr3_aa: CASSYGENYGYTF
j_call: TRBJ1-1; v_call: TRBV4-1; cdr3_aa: CASSFREVANTEAFF
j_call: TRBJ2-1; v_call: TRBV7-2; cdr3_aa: CASSQQRVGTVQFF
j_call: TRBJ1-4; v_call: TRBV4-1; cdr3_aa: CASSQDSPDRSYNEKLFF
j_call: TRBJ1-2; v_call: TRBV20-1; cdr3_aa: CSAQGDYGYTF
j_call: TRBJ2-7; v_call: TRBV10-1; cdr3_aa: CASIKGRKGTSGAYEQYF
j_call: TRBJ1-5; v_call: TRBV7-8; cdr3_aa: CASSPALTGSNQPQHF
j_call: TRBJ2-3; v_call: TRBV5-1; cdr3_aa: CASSLGRGLDTDTQYF
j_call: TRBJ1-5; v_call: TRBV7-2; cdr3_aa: CASSFGGRENQPQHF
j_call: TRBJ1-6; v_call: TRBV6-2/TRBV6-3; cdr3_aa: CASRPGQAYNSPLHF
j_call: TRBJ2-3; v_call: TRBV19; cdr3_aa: CASGGTDTQYF
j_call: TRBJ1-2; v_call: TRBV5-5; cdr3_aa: CASGTGTGVGYTF
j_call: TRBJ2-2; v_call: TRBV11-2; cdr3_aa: CASSPYPGQATFAGELFF
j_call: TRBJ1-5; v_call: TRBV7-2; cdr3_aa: CASSLDRALNQPQHF
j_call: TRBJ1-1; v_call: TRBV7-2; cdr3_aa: CASSQTVEAFF
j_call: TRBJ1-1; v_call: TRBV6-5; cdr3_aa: CASSPARDTEAFF
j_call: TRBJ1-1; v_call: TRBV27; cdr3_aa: CASSLGRNTEAFF
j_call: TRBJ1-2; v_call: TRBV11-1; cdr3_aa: CASSLDRVNGYTF
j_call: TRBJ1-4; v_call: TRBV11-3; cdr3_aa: CASSPTGQGNEKLFF
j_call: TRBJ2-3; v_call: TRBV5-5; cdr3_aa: CASSLDSTSTDTQYF
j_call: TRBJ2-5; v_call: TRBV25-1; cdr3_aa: CASTSGTERETQYF
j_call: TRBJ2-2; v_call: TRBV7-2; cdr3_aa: CASSLPGTGELFF
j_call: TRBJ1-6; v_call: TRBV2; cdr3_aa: CASRTGQGLTPLHF
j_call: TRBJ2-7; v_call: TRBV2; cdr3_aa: CASSEQASYEQYF
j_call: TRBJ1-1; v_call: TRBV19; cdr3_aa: CASSTRRRGTEAFF
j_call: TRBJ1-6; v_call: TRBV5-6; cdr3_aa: CASSADRDSPLHF
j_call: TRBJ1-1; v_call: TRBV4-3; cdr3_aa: CASSHRYIGGNTEAFF
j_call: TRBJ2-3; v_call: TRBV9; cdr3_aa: CASTPAGNTDTQYF
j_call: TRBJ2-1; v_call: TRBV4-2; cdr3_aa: CASWGSNNEQFF
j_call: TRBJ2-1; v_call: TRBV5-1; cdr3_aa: CASSFIAGEYNEQFF
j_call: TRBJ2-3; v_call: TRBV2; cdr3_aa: CASSGVAGGQDTQYF
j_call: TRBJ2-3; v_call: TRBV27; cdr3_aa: CASSPQGADTQYF
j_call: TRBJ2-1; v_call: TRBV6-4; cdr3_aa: CASSGVAGTDNEQFF
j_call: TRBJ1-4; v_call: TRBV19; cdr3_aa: CASSIDRATNEKLFF
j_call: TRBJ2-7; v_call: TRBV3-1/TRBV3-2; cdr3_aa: CASSQVLGRALLEQYF
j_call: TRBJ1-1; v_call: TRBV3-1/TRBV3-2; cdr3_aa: CASSQSWQGRNTEAFF